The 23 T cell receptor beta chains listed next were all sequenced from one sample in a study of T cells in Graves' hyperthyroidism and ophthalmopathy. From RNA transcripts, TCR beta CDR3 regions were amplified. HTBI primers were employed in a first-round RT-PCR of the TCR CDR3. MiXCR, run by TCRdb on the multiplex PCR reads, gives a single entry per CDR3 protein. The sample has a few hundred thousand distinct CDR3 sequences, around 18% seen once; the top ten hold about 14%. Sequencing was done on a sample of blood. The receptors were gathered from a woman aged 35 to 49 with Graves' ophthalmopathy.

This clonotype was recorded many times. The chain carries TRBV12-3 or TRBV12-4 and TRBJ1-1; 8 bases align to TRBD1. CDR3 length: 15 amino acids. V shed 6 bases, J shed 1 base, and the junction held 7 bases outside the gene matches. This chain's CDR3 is CASRRQGLGNTEAFF. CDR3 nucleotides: TGTGCCAGCAGGAGACAGGGGTTAGGGAACACTGAAGCTTTCTTT.

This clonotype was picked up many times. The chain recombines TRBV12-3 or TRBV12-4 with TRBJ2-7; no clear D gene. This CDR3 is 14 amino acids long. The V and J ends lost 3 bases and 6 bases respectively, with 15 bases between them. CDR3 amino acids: CASSLHGRTSEQYF. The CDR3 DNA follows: TGTGCCAGCAGTTTGCACGGGCGGACCTCCGAGCAGTACTTC.

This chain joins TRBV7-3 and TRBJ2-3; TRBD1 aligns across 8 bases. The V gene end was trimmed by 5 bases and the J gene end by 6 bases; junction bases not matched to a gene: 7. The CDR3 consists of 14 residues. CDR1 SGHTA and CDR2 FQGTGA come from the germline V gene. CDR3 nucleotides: TGTGCCAGCAGCCCGGACAGGGTTGCCGATACGCAGTATTTT. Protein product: CASSPDRVADTQYF. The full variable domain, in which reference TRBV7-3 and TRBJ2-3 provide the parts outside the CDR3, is GAGVSQTPSNKVTEKGKYVELRCDPISGHTALYWYRQSLGQGPEFLIYFQGTGAADDSGLPNDRFFAVRPEGSVSTLKIQRTERGDSAVYLCASSPDRVADTQYFGPGTRLTVL.

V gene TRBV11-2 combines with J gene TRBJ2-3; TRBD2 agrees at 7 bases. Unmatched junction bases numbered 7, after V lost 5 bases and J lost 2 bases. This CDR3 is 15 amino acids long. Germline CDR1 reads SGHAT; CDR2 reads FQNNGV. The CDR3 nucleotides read TGTGCCAGCAGCCATCACGGGGGGAACACAGATACGCAGTATTTT. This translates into CASSHHGGNTDTQYF. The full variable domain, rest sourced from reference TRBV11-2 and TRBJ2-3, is EAGVAQSPRYKIIEKRQSVAFWCNPISGHATLYWYQQILGQGPKLLIQFQNNGVVDDSQLPKDRFSAERLKGVDSTLKIQPAKLEDSAVYLCASSHHGGNTDTQYFGPGTRLTVL.

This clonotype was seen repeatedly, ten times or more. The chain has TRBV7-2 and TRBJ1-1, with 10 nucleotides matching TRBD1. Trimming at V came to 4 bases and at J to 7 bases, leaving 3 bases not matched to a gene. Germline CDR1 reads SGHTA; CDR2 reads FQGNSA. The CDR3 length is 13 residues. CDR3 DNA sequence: TGTGCCAGCAGCTCGAGGACAGGGGGTGAAGCTTTCTTT. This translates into CASSSRTGGEAFF. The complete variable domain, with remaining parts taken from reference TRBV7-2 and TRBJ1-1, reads GAGVSQSPSNKVTEKGKDVELRCDPISGHTALYWYRQSLGQGLEFLIYFQGNSAPDKSGLPSDRFSAERTGGSVSTLTIQRTQQEDSAVYLCASSSRTGGEAFFGQGTRLTVV.

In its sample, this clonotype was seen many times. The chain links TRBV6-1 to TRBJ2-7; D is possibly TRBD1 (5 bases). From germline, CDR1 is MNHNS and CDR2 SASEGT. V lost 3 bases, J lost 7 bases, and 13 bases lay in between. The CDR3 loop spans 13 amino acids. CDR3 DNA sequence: TGTGCCAGCAGTGATGTCAGGGTGGTGGAGCAGTACTTC. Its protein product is CASSDVRVVEQYF.

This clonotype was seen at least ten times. The CDR3 nucleotides read TGTGCCAGCAGTTTAGCGCCTCTATCAGGGACAAAAGAGACCCAGTACTTC. Translated: CASSLAPLSGTKETQYF. The genes are TRBV12-3 or TRBV12-4 and TRBJ2-5, with D perhaps matching TRBD1 (6 bases). There are 17 residues in the CDR3. Deletions cut 0 bases from V and 3 bases from J, with 17 bases between.

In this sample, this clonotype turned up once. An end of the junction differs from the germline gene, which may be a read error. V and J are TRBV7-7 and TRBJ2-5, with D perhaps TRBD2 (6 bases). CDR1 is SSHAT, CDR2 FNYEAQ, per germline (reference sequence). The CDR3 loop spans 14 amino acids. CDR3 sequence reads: CASSRGGVSETQYF. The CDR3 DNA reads TGTGCTAGCAGCCGTGGAGGGGTTTCGGAGACCCAGTACTTC. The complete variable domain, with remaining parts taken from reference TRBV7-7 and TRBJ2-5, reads GAGVSQSPRYKVTKRGQDVTLRCDPISSHATLYWYQQALGQGPEFLTYFNYEAQPDKSGLPSDRFSAERPEGSISTLTIQRTEQRDSAMYRCASSRGGVSETQYFGPGTRLLVL.

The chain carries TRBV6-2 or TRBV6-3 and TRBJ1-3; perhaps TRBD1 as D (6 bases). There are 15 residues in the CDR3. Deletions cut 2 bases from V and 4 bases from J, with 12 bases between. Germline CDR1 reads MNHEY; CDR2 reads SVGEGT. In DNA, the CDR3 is TGTGCCAGCAGTTACCTAAGGGGGGACGGAAACACCATATATTTT. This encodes CASSYLRGDGNTIYF.

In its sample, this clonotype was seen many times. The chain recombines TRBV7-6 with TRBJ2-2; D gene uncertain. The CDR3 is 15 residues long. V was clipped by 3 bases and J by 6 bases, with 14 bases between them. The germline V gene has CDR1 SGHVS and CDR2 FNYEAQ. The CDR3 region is CASSFEVGLPGELFF. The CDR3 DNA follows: TGTGCCAGCAGCTTCGAGGTAGGGTTACCCGGGGAGCTGTTTTTT.

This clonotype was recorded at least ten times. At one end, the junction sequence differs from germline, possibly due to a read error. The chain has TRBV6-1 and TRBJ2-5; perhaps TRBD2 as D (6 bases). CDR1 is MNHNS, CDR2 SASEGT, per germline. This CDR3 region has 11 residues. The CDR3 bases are TGTGCCAGCAGTGACACCCAAGGAGGGCACTTC. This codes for CASSDTQGGHF.

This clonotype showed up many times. The CDR3 region is CASTLGGTYSNQPQHF. The DNA for the CDR3 is TGTGCCAGCACCTTAGGGGGGACTTATAGCAATCAGCCCCAGCATTTT. This sequence joins TRBV12-3 or TRBV12-4 and TRBJ1-5; a possible D gene is TRBD1 (6 bases). CDR3 size: 16 residues. Trimming took 7 bases from V and 0 from J, leaving 16 bases between them.

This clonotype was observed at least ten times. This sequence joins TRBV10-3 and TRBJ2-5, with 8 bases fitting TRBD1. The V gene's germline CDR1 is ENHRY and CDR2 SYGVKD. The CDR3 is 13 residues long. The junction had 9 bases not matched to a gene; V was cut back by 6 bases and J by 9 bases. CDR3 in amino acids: CAISRDKQGAQYF. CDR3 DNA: TGTGCCATCAGCCGGGACAAACAGGGGGCCCAGTACTTC.

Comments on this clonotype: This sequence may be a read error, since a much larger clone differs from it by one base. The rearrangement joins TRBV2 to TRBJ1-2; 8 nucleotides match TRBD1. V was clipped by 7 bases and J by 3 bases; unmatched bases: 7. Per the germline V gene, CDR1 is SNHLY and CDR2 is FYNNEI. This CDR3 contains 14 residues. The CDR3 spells CASKRQGQDYGYTF. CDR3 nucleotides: TGTGCCAGCAAAAGACAGGGACAGGACTATGGCTACACCTTC.

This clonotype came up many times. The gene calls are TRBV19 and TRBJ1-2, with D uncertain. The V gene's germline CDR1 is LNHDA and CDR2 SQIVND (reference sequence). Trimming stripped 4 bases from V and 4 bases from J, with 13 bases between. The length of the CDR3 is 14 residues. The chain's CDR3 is CASSTGSTSYGYTF. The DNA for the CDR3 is TGTGCCAGTAGTACGGGCAGCACGTCCTATGGCTACACCTTC.

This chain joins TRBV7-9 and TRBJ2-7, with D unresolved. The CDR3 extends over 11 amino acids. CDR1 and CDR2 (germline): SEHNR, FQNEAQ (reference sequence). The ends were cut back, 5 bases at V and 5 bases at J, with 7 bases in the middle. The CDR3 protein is CASSQINEQYF. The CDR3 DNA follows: TGTGCCAGCAGCCAAATCAACGAGCAGTACTTC.

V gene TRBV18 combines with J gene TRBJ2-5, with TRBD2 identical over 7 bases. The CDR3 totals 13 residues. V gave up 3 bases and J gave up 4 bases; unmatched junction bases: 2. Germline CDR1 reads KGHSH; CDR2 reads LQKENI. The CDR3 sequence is CASSPTSIETQYF. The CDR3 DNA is TGTGCCAGCTCACCGACTAGCATAGAGACCCAGTACTTC.

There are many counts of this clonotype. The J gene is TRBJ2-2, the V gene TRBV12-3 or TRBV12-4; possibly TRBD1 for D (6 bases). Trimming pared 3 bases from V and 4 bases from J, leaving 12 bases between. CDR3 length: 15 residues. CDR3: CASSLRGQLTGELFF. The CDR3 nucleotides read TGTGCCAGCAGTTTGAGGGGACAACTCACCGGGGAGCTGTTTTTT.

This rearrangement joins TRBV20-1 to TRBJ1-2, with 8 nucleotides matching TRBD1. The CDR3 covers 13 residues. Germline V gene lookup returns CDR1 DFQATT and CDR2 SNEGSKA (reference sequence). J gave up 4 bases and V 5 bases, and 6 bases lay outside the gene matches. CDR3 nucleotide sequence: TGCAGTGCTGACAGGGGTTTAAGCTATGGCTACACCTTC. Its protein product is CSADRGLSYGYTF.

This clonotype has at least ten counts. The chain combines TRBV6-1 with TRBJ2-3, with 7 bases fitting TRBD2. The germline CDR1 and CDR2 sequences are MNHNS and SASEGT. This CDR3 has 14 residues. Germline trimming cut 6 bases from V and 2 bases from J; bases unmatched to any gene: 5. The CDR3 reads CASRPRDYTDTQYF. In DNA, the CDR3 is TGTGCCAGCAGACCCCGGGACTACACAGATACGCAGTATTTT.

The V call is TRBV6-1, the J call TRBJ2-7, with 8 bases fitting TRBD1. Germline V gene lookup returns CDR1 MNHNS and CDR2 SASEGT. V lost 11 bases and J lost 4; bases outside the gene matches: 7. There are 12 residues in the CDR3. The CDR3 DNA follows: TGTGCCTCATCGGACAGGGAGTACGAGCAGTACTTC. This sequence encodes CASSDREYEQYF.

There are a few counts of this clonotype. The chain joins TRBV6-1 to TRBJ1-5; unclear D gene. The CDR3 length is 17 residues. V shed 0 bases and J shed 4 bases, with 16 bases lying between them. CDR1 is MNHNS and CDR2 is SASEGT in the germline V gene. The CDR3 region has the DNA TGTGCCAGCAGTGAAGCGGTGGCAGCTATTTTAAATCAGCCCCAGCATTTT. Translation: CASSEAVAAILNQPQHF.

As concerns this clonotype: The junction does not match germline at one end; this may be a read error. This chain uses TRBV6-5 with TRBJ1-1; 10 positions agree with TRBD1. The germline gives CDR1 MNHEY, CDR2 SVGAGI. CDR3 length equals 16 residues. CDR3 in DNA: TGTGCCATCAGTTACGGGACAGGGGAGAAGGGGACTGAAGCTTTCTTT. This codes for CAISYGTGEKGTEAFF.